This TCR beta chain was obtained from a study of response to subunit inactivated influenza vaccine. The study, taken as a whole, reports: The authors suggested that few new T cells are recruited per seasonal influenza vaccination.

The CDR3 covers 11 residues. V lost 3 bases and J lost 5, with 6 bases in between. Germline lookup yields CDR1 DFQATT and CDR2 SNEGSKA (reference sequence). A remark on this clonotype: Its target is unknown.

TCRdb re-analysed the RT-PCR reads in MiXCR, keeping a single row per CDR3 protein. The sample lists 750,000 to 850,000 distinct CDR3 sequences, roughly 18% seen once, with around 9.9% in the top ten. The sample was PBMCs from blood, taken about 5 days after vaccination. The chain combines TRBV20-1 with TRBJ2-3, with no clear D. The TCR originated in a middle-aged man who received an inactivated influenza vaccine. The DNA for the CDR3 is TGCAGTGCTAGTTCGGTAGATACGCAGTATTTT. Encoded protein: CSASSVDTQYF.